Described below is a single T cell receptor beta chain sequence and its context. This receptor's antigen is unknown. Base qualities are not provided; no much larger clone lies one nucleotide away. Peripheral blood samples were provided by related bone marrow donors on the day of marrow donation. Peripheral blood and bone marrow mononuclear cells were isolated by Ficoll-Hypaque density centrifugation and cryopreserved. Trimming costs V 2 bases and J 11 bases, and their ends lie 19 bases apart. Per the germline V gene, SGHVS is the CDR1 and FQNEAQ is the CDR2. From cysteine to phenylalanine, the CDR3 is 15 amino acids long. Only the CDR3 DNA is retained, 45 bases long and in frame from the first base. The data are from a study of T cells after posttransplantation cyclophosphamide (dated by TCRdb to the mid-2010s). With regard to the full study: The study tracked T cell repertoire reconstitution by TRB sequencing after myeloablative bone marrow transplantation using posttransplantation cyclophosphamide as GVHD prophylaxis. Samples from around 37 PTCy-treated patients, along with samples from 15 to 20 of their related bone marrow donors, underwent antigen receptor sequencing. Blood from every one of the approximately 30 PTCy patients who had 1-year posttransplant specimens underwent TRB sequencing. In 3 patients, TRB sequencing was also performed on up to about 3 more blood samples taken 2 to 5.2 years after transplant, and in several patients, pretransplant blood was also TRB-sequenced. Because TRA and TRB clonality correlated tightly in roughly nine samples, the subsequent TCR analyses were limited to TRB only. Public TRB sequences were compared against a database of over 3,000 sequences linked to responses to pathogens, tumor antigens, self-antigens and alloantigens. Broad study findings and their caveats: Donor-recipient similarity was low at 1-2 months but rose over the first year, and later blood repertoires were often dominated by donor CD8+ memory clones. The TRB repertoires of T cells infiltrating skin or the GI tract showed only limited overlap with the TRB repertoires found in blood. Across over 40 patients, TRB clonality was highly associated with recipient CMV seropositivity and CMV reactivation, and PTCy diversity was similar to diversity in CNI/methotrexate controls.

Genomic DNA was the input for TRB sequencing, which was run either with the immunoSEQ assay at survey resolution or with the hsTCRB kit. Per the source publication's procedure: The immunoSEQ software was used for initial read processing, and the LymphoSeq R package was used for repertoire analyses. For each TRB dataset, clonality was calculated as 1 minus normalized Shannon entropy, and the Gini coefficient was computed as well. Phenotypes of unsorted samples were inferred by mapping TRB sequences from sorted subsets of the recipient or donor onto unsorted samples of the same recipient. TCRdb mirrors the immuneACCESS table, restricted to in-frame sequences. Some clones are absent from its copies; in checked studies, under half trace to an unresolved V gene, and the reason for the others is unknown. Clone size and the V and J calls come from that table; the DNA yielded D and trimming. This sample holds about 47,000 clones; around 94% were observed only once. The ten largest clones represent about 3% of the sample.

Material for sequencing was PBMCs. The chain is made from TRBV7-8 and TRBJ1-5, and the D gene may be TRBD1, 6 bases matching. This receptor was identified in a woman aged 25 to 39 in good health and a related stem cell transplant donor. The CDR3 protein sequence reads: CASSLTGQGLGTQHF. The bases are TGTGCCAGCAGCTTAACGGGACAAGGTTTGGGAACCCAGCATTTT.